This T cell receptor beta chain is from a study of blood T cell repertoires in COVID-19 (dated by TCRdb to the early 2020s). Notes on the research overall: The collaborator samples originated in the United States, Italy and Spain and spanned the acute and convalescent phases of COVID-19. The material from the prospective study consisted of cDNA or gDNA derived from T cells, B-cell-depleted T cells, or PBMCs. The dataset comprised deeply sampled blood TCRbeta repertoires from subjects exposed to, actively infected with, or recovered from COVID-19. A freely available public database, intended as a resource for researchers studying the immune response to SARS-CoV-2, is where the repertoires were released. The samples were drawn from two sources: the first 160 participants of the ongoing ImmuneRACE study, and 1,200 or so subjects contributed by 6 global collaborators. A de-identified subject ID, COVID-19 status, age in years and sex were almost always included in the sample metadata. Where available, HLA class I and class II types were taken from metadata supplied by the sample provider and were not determined by assay-based typing. The paper's findings and limits, for the study overall: How much clinical and demographic metadata was included differed by source and by participant, and the metadata was provided uncurated.

Of note for this clone: The antigen it recognizes is unknown. No base-level quality is on record; no much larger clone is a single base apart.

V is reduced by 3 bases and J by 0 bases, leaving a spacing of 6 bases between them. The germline V gene (reference sequence) supplies CDR1 MNHEY and CDR2 SMNVEV. From the cysteine up to the phenylalanine, the CDR3 has a length of 15 residues. The read is trimmed to its CDR3 DNA, 45 bases read in frame from base 1. In the prospective study, participants were about 18 to 100 years old, resided in fewer than 25 geographic areas of the United States, and were enrolled through a virtual design. In the prospective study, cohorts were assigned on the basis of participant-reported clinical history obtained from a screening survey and a study questionnaire. In the prospective study, mobile phlebotomists collected whole blood, serum and a nasopharyngeal or oropharyngeal swab from each participant. Additional blood draws and questionnaires over an approximately 2-month period could optionally be provided by prospective study participants. Prospective study blood samples were shipped either frozen or at room temperature before DNA extraction.

TCRbeta CDR3 regions were amplified from genomic DNA using the immunoSEQ Assay, a bias-controlled multiplex PCR. The paper's processing steps were these. The number of nucleated cells in each sample was estimated from the amplification of reference gene primers within the assay. To quantify the absolute abundance of each unique TCRbeta CDR3 rearrangement, sequence reads were collapsed and filtered. For each sample, productive Simpson clonality was calculated by taking the square root of Simpson's diversity index across productive rearrangements. TCRdb took over this immuneACCESS table, retaining in-frame rearrangements with V and J assigned. Such tables are incomplete; in checked studies, under half of the missing clones stem from an unresolved V gene, and the remainder is unexplained. The V and J calls and clone size are taken from that table; D and trimming were inferred from the DNA. This sample lists roughly 250,000 clones; approximately 91% were detected once. About 2% of the sample is in the top ten clones.

This receptor was identified in a woman in her thirties or forties with acute COVID-19. The sample taken for sequencing was PBMCs or T cells enriched from blood (not recorded which). This chain joins TRBV27 to TRBJ1-6, with no confident D gene call. The CDR3 region reads CASSFRDSYNSPLHF. The nucleotides are TGTGCCAGCAGTTTCCGGGACTCCTATAATTCACCCCTCCACTTT.